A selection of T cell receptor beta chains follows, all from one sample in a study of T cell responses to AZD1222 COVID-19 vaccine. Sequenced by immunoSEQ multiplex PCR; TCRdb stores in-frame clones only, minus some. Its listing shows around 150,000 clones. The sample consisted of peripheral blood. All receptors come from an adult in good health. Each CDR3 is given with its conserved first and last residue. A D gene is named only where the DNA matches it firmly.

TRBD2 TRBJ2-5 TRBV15 CATSRGLARDQETQYF TGTGCCACCAGCAGAGGACTAGCGCGAGACCAAGAGACCCAGTACTTC
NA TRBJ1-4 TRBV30 CAWSTGGPLPLFF TGTGCCTGGAGTACGGGGGGACCCCTTCCACTGTTTTTT
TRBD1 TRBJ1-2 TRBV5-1 CASSPLDREYGYTF TGCGCCAGCAGCCCACTGGACAGGGAGTATGGCTACACCTTC
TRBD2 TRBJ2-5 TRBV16 CASSQGLAGGPQETQYF TGTGCCAGCAGCCAAGGACTAGCGGGGGGACCCCAAGAGACCCAGTACTTC
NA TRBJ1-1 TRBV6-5 CASNPTGRTEAFF TGTGCCAGCAATCCGACAGGAAGAACTGAAGCTTTCTTT
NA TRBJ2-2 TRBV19 CASSPQGNRAGTGELFF TGTGCCAGTAGTCCCCAGGGCAACAGGGCTGGTACCGGGGAGCTGTTTTTT
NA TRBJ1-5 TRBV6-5 CASSPGFSNQPQHF TGTGCCAGCAGTCCGGGATTTAGCAATCAGCCCCAGCATTTT
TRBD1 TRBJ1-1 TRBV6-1 CASSDPGQGLSEAFF TGTGCCAGCAGTGATCCGGGACAGGGGTTATCTGAAGCTTTCTTT
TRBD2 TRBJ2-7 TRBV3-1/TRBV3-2 CASSQGALAGTYEQYF TGTGCCAGCAGCCAAGGAGCTCTAGCGGGTACCTACGAGCAGTACTTC
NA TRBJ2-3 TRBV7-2 CASSLGPITDTQYF TGTGCCAGCAGCCTGGGTCCAATCACCGATACGCAGTATTTT
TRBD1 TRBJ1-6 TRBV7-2 CASSSKGQVTSPLHF TGTGCCAGCAGCTCAAAAGGACAGGTCACCTCACCCCTCCACTTT
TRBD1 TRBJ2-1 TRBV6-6 CASSAPDRSYNEQFF TGTGCCAGCAGTGCCCCGGACAGGAGCTACAATGAGCAGTTCTTC
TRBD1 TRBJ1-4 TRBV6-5 CASSYGDRDLEKLFF TGTGCCAGCAGTTACGGCGACAGGGACCTCGAAAAACTGTTTTTT
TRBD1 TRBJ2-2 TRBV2 CASSAQGAPTGELFF TGTGCCAGCAGTGCACAGGGGGCGCCCACCGGGGAGCTGTTTTTT
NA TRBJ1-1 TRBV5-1 CASSLGAGVIGTEAFF TGCGCCAGCAGCTTGGGGGCAGGGGTTATCGGCACTGAAGCTTTCTTT
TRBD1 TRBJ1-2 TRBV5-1 CASTLQGSYGYTF TGCGCCAGCACCTTACAGGGGAGCTATGGCTACACCTTC
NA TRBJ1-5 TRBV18 CASSPQGHSNQPQHF TGTGCCAGCTCCCCCCAGGGTCATAGCAATCAGCCCCAGCATTTT
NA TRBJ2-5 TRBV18 CASSPMTRGRSETQYF TGTGCCAGCTCACCTATGACAAGAGGGAGGTCAGAGACCCAGTACTTC
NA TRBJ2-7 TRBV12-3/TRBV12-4 CASSPASSYEQYF TGTGCCAGCAGCCCGGCCTCATCCTACGAGCAGTACTTC
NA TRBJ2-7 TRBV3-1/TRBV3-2 CASSQDRPYEQYF TGTGCCAGCAGCCAGGATAGACCGTACGAGCAGTACTTC
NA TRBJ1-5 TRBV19 CASSWGATYSNQPQHF TGTGCCAGTAGTTGGGGGGCCACTTATAGCAATCAGCCCCAGCATTTT
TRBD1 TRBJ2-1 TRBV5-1 CASSLSGTENNEQFF TGCGCCAGCAGCTTGTCCGGGACAGAGAACAATGAGCAGTTCTTC
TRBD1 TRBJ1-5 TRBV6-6 CASRRQGGNQPQHF TGTGCCAGCAGACGACAGGGGGGCAATCAGCCCCAGCATTTT
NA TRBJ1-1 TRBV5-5 CASSLIPGLPIRGADTEAFF TGTGCCAGCAGCCTCATACCGGGACTCCCGATTAGGGGGGCGGACACTGAAGCTTTCTTT
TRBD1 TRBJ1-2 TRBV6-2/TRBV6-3 CASSLLWATQGGDGYTF TGTGCCAGCAGTTTGCTCTGGGCCACACAGGGGGGCGATGGCTACACCTTC
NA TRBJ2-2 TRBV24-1 CATGTVDTGELFF TGTGCCACCGGTACAGTCGACACCGGGGAGCTGTTTTTT
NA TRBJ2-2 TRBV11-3 CASSLRFETKNTGELFF TGTGCCAGCAGCTTAAGGTTTGAGACAAAGAACACCGGGGAGCTGTTTTTT
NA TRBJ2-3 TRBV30 CAWTPLAPDTQYF TGTGCCTGGACCCCCCTAGCGCCAGATACGCAGTATTTT
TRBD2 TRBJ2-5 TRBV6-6 CASSRGGVRGSRETQYF TGTGCCAGCAGTCGCGGGGGGGTCAGAGGGTCAAGAGAGACCCAGTACTTC
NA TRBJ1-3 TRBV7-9 CASSLLGNTIYF TGTGCCAGCAGCCTCCTTGGAAACACCATATATTTT
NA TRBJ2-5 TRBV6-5 CASGSGQETQYF TGTGCCAGCGGGTCGGGGCAAGAGACCCAGTACTTC
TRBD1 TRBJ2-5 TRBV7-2 CASSLAGRGETQYF TGTGCCAGCAGCTTAGCTGGCAGGGGGGAGACCCAGTACTTC
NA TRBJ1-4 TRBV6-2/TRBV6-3 CASSTGGESEKLFF TGTGCCAGCAGCACCGGGGGGGAGAGTGAAAAACTGTTTTTT
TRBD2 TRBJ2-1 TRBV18 CASSPGLAEGNEQFF TGTGCCAGCTCACCAGGGCTAGCGGAGGGCAATGAGCAGTTCTTC
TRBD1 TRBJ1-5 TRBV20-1 CSASGRGHEPQHF TGCAGTGCTAGTGGCAGGGGGCATGAGCCCCAGCATTTT
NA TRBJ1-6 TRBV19 CASMEGLNSPLHF TGTGCCAGTATGGAGGGCTTGAATTCACCCCTCCACTTT
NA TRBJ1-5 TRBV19 CASSLDSVRQPQHF TGTGCCAGTAGTCTGGACAGCGTCCGACAGCCCCAGCATTTT
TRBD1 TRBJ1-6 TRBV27 CASSLTGASGSPLHF TGTGCCAGCAGTTTAACAGGGGCTTCTGGTTCACCCCTCCACTTT
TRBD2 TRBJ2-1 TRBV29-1 CSVVAGGTYNEQFF TGCAGCGTCGTAGCGGGGGGGACTTACAATGAGCAGTTCTTC
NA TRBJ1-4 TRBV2 CASSEMRTESNEKLFF TGTGCCAGCAGTGAGATGAGGACAGAATCTAATGAAAAACTGTTTTTT
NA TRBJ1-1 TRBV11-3 CASSSTMNTEAFF TGTGCCAGCAGCAGTACCATGAACACTGAAGCTTTCTTT
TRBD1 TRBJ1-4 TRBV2 CASSAGDRDGLFF TGTGCCAGCAGTGCAGGGGACAGGGATGGGCTGTTTTTT
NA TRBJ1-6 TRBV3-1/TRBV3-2 CASSQGESALHF TGTGCCAGCAGCCAAGGAGAATCGGCCCTCCACTTT
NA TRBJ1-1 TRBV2 CASSEIDRLVGEAFF TGTGCCAGCAGTGAAATCGACAGGCTTGTCGGTGAAGCTTTCTTT
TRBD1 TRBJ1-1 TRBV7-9 CASSLTGAWGTEAFF TGTGCCAGCAGCTTAACAGGGGCTTGGGGCACTGAAGCTTTCTTT
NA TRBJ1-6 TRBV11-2 CASSSLVTGLNSPLHF TGTGCCAGCAGCTCGCTCGTGACAGGATTAAATTCACCCCTCCACTTT